One and the same sample provided the 30 T cell receptor beta chains below, sequenced in a study of cytomegalovirus exposure and HLA in healthy donors. The PCR ran on 60 Vbeta and 13 Jbeta primers. Measured with immunoSEQ multiplex PCR; TCRdb has only the in-frame clones, and not every one. Among approximately 70,000 clones, around three quarters were seen once, and the ten largest hold around 6%. Sequencing was done on a sample of PBMCs. Receptor source: a man aged 45-65 years in good health and CMV-seronegative.

The gene calls are TRBV19 and TRBJ1-1, with a possible D match to TRBD1 (5 bases). The CDR3 is 11 residues long. Deletions cut 7 bases from V and 4 bases from J, with 7 bases between. Germline V CDR1 and CDR2: LNHDA, SQIVND (reference sequence). The CDR3 region is CASIQGTEAFF. Written as DNA, the CDR3 is TGTGCCAGTATCCAGGGCACTGAAGCTTTCTTT. Complete variable domain (other parts from reference TRBV19 and TRBJ1-1): DGGITQSPKYLFRKEGQNVTLSCEQNLNHDAMYWYRQDPGQGLRLIYYSQIVNDFQKGDIAEGYSVSREKKESFPLTVTSAQKNPTAFYLCASIQGTEAFFGQGTRLTVV.

This rearrangement joins TRBV4-3 to TRBJ2-3; D not certain. Looked up from germline, CDR1 is LGHNA and CDR2 is YSLEER. The CDR3 is made up of 14 amino acids. Trimming took off 3 bases at V and 1 base at J, with 8 bases between the two ends. CDR3 sequence: CASSHSTRTDTQYF. In DNA form, the CDR3 reads TGCGCCAGCAGCCACTCGACTCGCACAGATACGCAGTATTTT.

This clone was observed a handful of times. DNA of the CDR3: TGTGCCAGCAGCCTACTTCAAACTAGGACTTTTAGGACCCCCAATGAGCAGTTCTTC. Translation: CASSLLQTRTFRTPNEQFF. The chain joins TRBV5-4 to TRBJ2-1; tentative D call: TRBD2 (5 bases). The CDR3 spans 19 residues. The V end was cut by 4 bases, the J end by 6 bases, with 29 bases between. Germline CDR1 and CDR2: SGHNT and YYREEE (reference sequence).

This clone was seen only a few times. The rearrangement links TRBV13 to TRBJ2-7; no firm D call. The CDR3 length is 13 residues. CDR1 PRHDT and CDR2 FYEKMQ come from the germline V gene (reference sequence). V shed 5 bases and J shed 0 bases, with 8 bases lying between them. CDR3 DNA: TGTGCCAGCAGCCCCGAGAGCTCCTACGAGCAGTACTTC. It encodes CASSPESSYEQYF.

The V and J genes are TRBV7-2 and TRBJ2-7, with D possibly TRBD1 on 6 matching bases. Per the germline V gene, CDR1 is SGHTA and CDR2 is FQGNSA. This CDR3 contains 13 residues. V lost 3 bases and J lost 2, with 8 bases in between. CDR3 in DNA: TGTGCCAGCAGCTTGGACAGAACCTACGAGCAGTACTTC. As protein: CASSLDRTYEQYF.

The chain has TRBV30 and TRBJ1-5, with TRBD1 identical over 11 bases. With 4 bases clipped from V and 6 bases from J, the junction kept 8 bases outside the gene matches. Germline CDR1 and CDR2: GTSNPN and SVGIG (reference sequence). The CDR3 is 15 residues long. The CDR3 DNA reads TGTGCCTGGACGGAAACCGGGACAGGGGGTCAGCCCCAGCATTTT. Translating gives CAWTETGTGGQPQHF. Complete variable domain (other parts from reference TRBV30 and TRBJ1-5): SQTIHQWPATLVQPVGSPLSLECTVEGTSNPNLYWYRQAAGRGLQLLFYSVGIGQISSEVPQNLSASRPQDRQFILSSKKLLLSDSGFYLCAWTETGTGGQPQHFGDGTRLSIL.

The sample holds a few counts of this clone. CDR3 amino acids: CASSELTGANTEAFF. The CDR3 coding sequence is TGTGCCAGCAGTGAACTAACAGGGGCGAACACTGAAGCTTTCTTT. This chain connects TRBV25-1 to TRBJ1-1; 7 nucleotides line up with TRBD1. CDR3 length: 15 amino acids. V shed 2 bases, J shed 1 base, and the junction held 4 bases outside the gene matches. Germline CDR1 MGHDK, CDR2 SYGVNS.

The chain is built from TRBV27 and TRBJ2-7, with 12 bases identical to TRBD2. J was trimmed by 9 bases and V by 5 bases; bases with no gene match: 11. Looked up from germline, CDR1 is MNHEY and CDR2 is SMNVEV (reference sequence). CDR3 length: 15 residues. The CDR3 loop is CASSTLAGGPYWQYF. The CDR3 nucleotides are TGTGCCAGCAGTACCCTAGCGGGGGGGCCTTATTGGCAGTACTTC.

This chain joins TRBV5-1 and TRBJ1-1, with D perhaps TRBD1 (5 bases). The CDR3 spans 15 residues. Deletions cut 0 bases from V and 3 bases from J, with 12 bases between. From germline, CDR1 is SGHRS and CDR2 YFSETQ. This CDR3 is CASSLAQGRDTEAFF. The CDR3 region has the DNA TGCGCCAGCAGCTTGGCCCAGGGTCGGGACACTGAAGCTTTCTTT. Complete variable domain (other parts from reference TRBV5-1 and TRBJ1-1): KAGVTQTPRYLIKTRGQQVTLSCSPISGHRSVSWYQQTPGQGLQFLFEYFSETQRNKGNFPGRFSGRQFSNSRSEMNVSTLELGDSALYLCASSLAQGRDTEAFFGQGTRLTVV.

This clone has more than one count but fewer than ten. The chain combines TRBV6-1 with TRBJ1-5; 8 bases match TRBD1. Germline CDR1 and CDR2: MNHNS and SASEGT. The ends lost 4 bases at V and 6 bases at J; junction bases unmatched: 5. This CDR3 has 14 amino acids. The CDR3 DNA reads TGTGCCAGCAGTGTTGGGACAGGACCTCAGCCCCAGCATTTT. Translating gives CASSVGTGPQPQHF.

The rearrangement uses TRBV28 and TRBJ2-2; no definite D call. Between the trimmed V and J ends, which lost 4 bases and 1 base, there was a span of 13 bases. Germline loops: CDR1 MDHEN, CDR2 SYDVKM. The CDR3 runs 16 residues. The CDR3 region is CASSSRVTVNTGELFF. The CDR3 nucleotides read TGTGCCAGCAGTTCTCGGGTGACGGTGAACACCGGGGAGCTGTTTTTT.

CDR3 residues: CATSSSGANVLTF. The CDR3 DNA sequence: TGTGCCACCAGTTCATCTGGGGCCAACGTCCTGACTTTC. The chain links TRBV15 to TRBJ2-6; unclear D gene. Germline-derived CDR1 and CDR2 are LNHNV and YYDKDF (reference sequence). Trimming removed 6 bases from V and 1 base from J, with 4 bases in between. This CDR3 has 13 residues.

Remarks on this clone: One end of the junction is discordant with germline, which a read error may explain. V usage is TRBV7-7 and J usage is TRBJ2-7; TRBD1 is a possible D gene (5 bases). The CDR3 sequence is 13 residues long. In germline, CDR1 is SSHAT, CDR2 FNYEAQ (reference sequence). The CDR3 DNA follows: TGTGCTAGCAGCTTAGTCAGGGCCCACGAGCAGTACTTC. Translation gives CASSLVRAHEQYF.

The chain is built from TRBV5-4 and TRBJ2-7; 7 bases are a match to TRBD2. The trim removed 1 base at V and 2 bases at J, leaving 6 bases unmatched. The CDR3 length is 15 residues. Germline CDR1 is SGHNT and CDR2 is YYREEE (reference sequence). CDR3 in DNA: TGTGCCAGCAGCTTGTATGCGGGAGCGACCTACGAGCAGTACTTC. Protein sequence: CASSLYAGATYEQYF.

J is TRBJ1-2 and V is TRBV5-5, with no clear D. The length of the CDR3 is 12 residues. Germline V gives CDR1 SGHKS, CDR2 YYEKEE (reference sequence). With 4 bases removed from V and 4 bases from J, the gap between germline ends came to 8 bases. The CDR3 loop reads CASSVGSYGYTF. The DNA of the CDR3 is TGTGCCAGCAGCGTCGGGTCCTATGGCTACACCTTC.

The chain couples TRBV5-4 to TRBJ2-1; possible D gene TRBD1, 6 bases. The ends were cut back, 6 bases at V and 0 bases at J, with 13 bases in the middle. CDR1 is SGHNT, CDR2 YYREEE, per germline (reference sequence). The CDR3 loop spans 15 amino acids. Written as DNA, the CDR3 is TGTGCCAGCAAAGAAACAGGGAGCTCCTACAATGAGCAGTTCTTC. It translates to CASKETGSSYNEQFF.

The chain has TRBV19 and TRBJ2-1; no definite D call. CDR3 length: 15 amino acids. V shed 4 bases and J shed 7 bases, with 17 bases lying between them. Germline CDR1 is LNHDA and CDR2 is SQIVND (reference sequence). The CDR3 region has the DNA TGTGCCAGTAGTACATTTTCCTCAAGCGAGAATGAGCAGTTCTTC. This sequence encodes CASSTFSSSENEQFF.

In DNA, the CDR3 is TGTGCCTGGAAAACAGAGCCCTACGAGCAGTACTTC. This translates into CAWKTEPYEQYF. The chain combines TRBV30 with TRBJ2-5; D remains ambiguous. The tail of the sequence fits TRBJ2-7 better, so the J call may be wrong. The CDR3 contains 12 residues. Germline V CDR1 and CDR2: GTSNPN, SVGIG (reference sequence).

In this sample, this clone turned up a few times. The chain links TRBV5-6 to TRBJ2-3, with TRBD2 matching 7 bases. Germline-derived CDR1 and CDR2 are SGHDT and YYEEEE. V was clipped by 6 bases and J by 1 base; unmatched bases: 11. This CDR3 has 16 amino acids. The CDR3 protein is CASIRRETSGTDTQYF. CDR3 in DNA: TGTGCCAGCATCCGTAGGGAAACTAGCGGCACAGATACGCAGTATTTT.

This rearrangement joins TRBV5-1 to TRBJ2-7; the D is unclear. The CDR3 runs to 13 residues. Germline CDR1 SGHRS, CDR2 YFSETQ. V lost 0 bases and J lost 4, with 8 bases in between. The CDR3, as DNA: TGCGCCAGCAGCTTGGTTGGGCAATACGAGCAGTACTTC. Translating it yields CASSLVGQYEQYF.

V usage is TRBV30 and J usage is TRBJ2-7; TRBD1 matches 8 bases. Germline lookup yields CDR1 GTSNPN and CDR2 SVGIG (reference sequence). Germline trimming cut 2 bases from V and 2 bases from J; bases unmatched to any gene: 5. The CDR3 length is 14 residues. The CDR3 spells CAWSSGQGPYEQYF. CDR3 DNA: TGTGCCTGGAGTAGTGGACAGGGCCCCTACGAGCAGTACTTC.

The genes are TRBV29-1 and TRBJ2-3; TRBD2 matches 14 bases. The CDR3 spans 15 residues. V lost 6 bases, J lost 5 bases, and 7 bases stayed unmatched. Germline V gives CDR1 SQVTM, CDR2 ANQGSEA. CDR3 DNA sequence: TGCAGCGTAGACAGACTAGCGGGGGGGGGAGATACGCAGTATTTT. This gives the protein CSVDRLAGGGDTQYF.

The gene calls are TRBV21-1 and TRBJ1-2; TRBD1, the table's D call, was not compared with the DNA. TRBV21-1 corresponds to a pseudogene. The CDR3 is 15 residues long. CDR3 amino acids: CASSHWTGQGSRYTF. The CDR3 DNA follows: TGTGCCAGCAGCCACTGGACAGGGCAGGGAAGTCGCTACACCTTC.

A few counts support this clone. The CDR3 DNA sequence: TGCGCCAGCAGTCAATGTATGGGGACAGGTTCGAATCAGCCCCAGCATTTT. Protein sequence: CASSQCMGTGSNQPQHF. This sequence joins TRBV23-1 and TRBJ1-5, with TRBD1 identical over 8 bases. TRBV23-1 qualifies as an ORF whose function is uncertain. This CDR3 comprises 17 residues. Germline trimming cut 1 base from V and 4 bases from J; bases unmatched to any gene: 9.

The chain carries TRBV5-4 and TRBJ2-7, with 7 bases fitting TRBD1. CDR3 length: 14 residues. CDR1 and CDR2 from the germline V gene are SGHNT and YYREEE (reference sequence). The trim removed 2 bases at V and 0 bases at J, leaving 2 bases unmatched. CDR3 nucleotides: TGTGCCAGCAGCTTCCGGACAGGCTCCTACGAGCAGTACTTC. Translating gives CASSFRTGSYEQYF.

This clone was picked up one time. The V and J genes are TRBV4-3 and TRBJ2-7; D perhaps matches TRBD2 (6 bases). Germline V CDR1 and CDR2: LGHNA, YSLEER. The CDR3 is 13 residues long. Trimming pared 1 base from V and 6 bases from J, leaving 10 bases between. The CDR3 protein is CASSQGRGGEQYF. The CDR3 region has the DNA TGCGCCAGCAGCCAAGGGAGGGGAGGCGAGCAGTACTTC.

This clone was observed a handful of times. The chain uses TRBV27 and TRBJ2-1; weak D call: TRBD1 (6 bases). V was pared by 6 bases and J by 7 bases, with 19 bases between. The CDR3 spans 15 residues. Germline CDR1 MNHEY, CDR2 SMNVEV (reference sequence). CDR3: CASSYQALGGNEQFF. The CDR3 region has the DNA TGTGCCAGCAGCTACCAAGCGCTAGGGGGAAATGAGCAGTTCTTC.

V usage is TRBV28 and J usage is TRBJ2-1; 9 nucleotides agree with TRBD2. Per germline, CDR1 MDHEN and CDR2 SYDVKM. The CDR3 consists of 15 residues. Trimming at V came to 2 bases and at J to 5 bases, leaving 4 bases not matched to a gene. CDR3 in DNA: TGTGCCAGCAGTTTAGCGGGAGGGCGAAACAATGAGCAGTTCTTC. Amino acid sequence: CASSLAGGRNNEQFF.

The chain uses TRBV11-2 and TRBJ2-1; a possible D gene is TRBD2 (5 bases). The CDR3 has 12 amino acids. CDR1 and CDR2 from the germline V gene are SGHAT and FQNNGV. The germline V and J ends were trimmed by 7 bases and 8 bases, with 12 bases remaining between them. The CDR3 DNA sequence: TGTGCCAGCAACTACCTGCGGGATGAGCAGTTCTTC. It specifies CASNYLRDEQFF.

A single count supports this clone. The CDR3 coding sequence is TGTGCCAGCAGTTCCTCCCCCCGGGGGTCGAACACCGGGGAGCTGTTTTTT. Translation: CASSSSPRGSNTGELFF. This chain links TRBV27 with TRBJ2-2; tentatively, D is TRBD2 (6 bases). Germline loops: CDR1 MNHEY, CDR2 SMNVEV (reference sequence). CDR3 length: 17 residues. V lost 4 bases to trimming and J lost 0 bases, with 15 bases between them.